This T cell receptor (beta chain) was captured by sequencing in a study of blood T cell repertoires in COVID-19. About the study: T cells, B-cell-depleted T cells, or PBMCs provided the cDNA or gDNA that served as material.

V shed 0 bases, J shed 7 bases, and the junction held 6 bases outside the gene matches. The CDR3 runs 16 residues. Germline lookup yields CDR1 KGHSH and CDR2 LQKENI. Some clones are missing from TCRdb's copy, which holds only in-frame ones; the method was immunoSEQ multiplex PCR. The data show over 75,000 clones, about 82% seen once. The chain uses TRBV18 and TRBJ2-1; 10 bases match TRBD2. The clonotype comes from a human donor in a cohort sampled during active COVID-19. Sequencing was performed on peripheral blood. CDR3 sequence: CASSPPSSGGRNEQFF. The CDR3 DNA reads as TGTGCCAGCTCACCACCGTCTAGCGGGGGACGGAATGAGCAGTTCTTC.